This T cell receptor beta chain was recorded in a study of spatial heterogeneity in lung cancer. Regarding the study as a whole: In tumors, expanded intratumoral alpha and beta TCR counts tracked mutation counts.

One entry per CDR3 protein results from TCRdb running MiXCR on the 5' RACE reads. The table lists about 16,000 distinct CDR3 sequences, 6.5% to 7% of them singletons. This clonotype was seen just once. Antigen: not known. A single base separates this from a much larger clone, so it may be a read error. Time point denoted: sample taken at primary tumor resection. Samples were obtained from 70 or so donors, all untreated early-stage non-small cell lung cancer patients. The germline V and J ends were trimmed by 0 bases and 2 bases, with 9 bases remaining between them. Germline CDR1 SGHRS, CDR2 YFSETQ. This CDR3 has 15 amino acids.

The clonotype comes from a female donor with early-stage non-small cell lung cancer. This specimen consisted of lung tumor tissue, obtained at surgery. This chain uses TRBV5-1 with TRBJ2-1, with D unresolved. The CDR3 nucleotides are TGCGCCAGCAGCTTGGCTGGCGGTACCTACAATGAGCAGTTCTTC. Protein sequence: CASSLAGGTYNEQFF.